The present T cell receptor beta chain was sequenced within a study of cytomegalovirus exposure and HLA in healthy donors. In the PCR, 60 Vbeta and 13 Jbeta primers were used. Here immunoSEQ multiplex PCR was the method, and the copy in TCRdb shows in-frame clones only, minus some. This table holds more than 90,000 clones, approximately 85% found once. Sequencing input: PBMCs. The source of this sequence is a young man in good health and CMV-seronegative.

The chain's CDR3 is CASSEDSQGSGYTF. The CDR3 DNA is TGTGCCAGCAGTGAAGATTCCCAGGGAAGCGGCTACACCTTC. The genes are TRBV2 and TRBJ1-2; TRBD1 is a possible D gene (5 bases). Trimming shortened V by 1 base and J by 8 bases, and 14 bases separated the two germline ends. Germline V lookup: CDR1 SNHLY, CDR2 FYNNEI. CDR3 length: 14 residues.